One TCR beta chain is described in this entry. This record belongs to a study of T cell responses to AZD1222 COVID-19 vaccine. Measured with immunoSEQ multiplex PCR; TCRdb has only the in-frame clones, and not every one. The table has roughly 120,000 clones, roughly 90% seen once. Trimming left V 4 bases short and J 6 bases short, with 15 bases between. The CDR3 spans 15 residues. Germline CDR1 MGHRA, CDR2 YSYEKL. This clonotype was obtained from an adult in good health. The source material was peripheral blood, sampled on day 0 of AZD1222 vaccination. The chain joins TRBV4-1 to TRBJ2-2; D unresolved. The CDR3 DNA reads as TGCGCCAGCAGCCCACTACCGGAGATCGCCGGGGAGCTGTTTTTT. It encodes CASSPLPEIAGELFF.